Each of the 29 T cell receptor beta chains below was sequenced from the same sample in a study of immune evolution from preneoplasia to lung adenocarcinoma. Profiling relied on immunoSEQ multiplex PCR, and the TCRdb table lists in-frame clones only, not all of them. The table has 11,000 to 15,000 clones, 80% to 90% seen once. Sequenced material: FFPE minimally invasive lung adenocarcinoma tissue. The receptor source for this set is an older person with lung adenocarcinoma.

The chain has TRBV5-1 and TRBJ2-2; a possible D gene is TRBD1 (5 bases). V was trimmed by 0 bases and J by 5 bases, leaving 11 bases between them. Germline V gives CDR1 SGHRS, CDR2 YFSETQ. The CDR3 is made up of 15 amino acids. CDR3 region: CASSLDRTATGELFF. For the CDR3, the DNA is TGCGCCAGCAGCTTGGACAGGACCGCTACCGGGGAGCTGTTTTTT.

The rearrangement uses TRBV6-5 and TRBJ2-1; D is uncertain. The CDR3 covers 13 residues. V lost 1 base, J lost 5 bases, and 6 bases lay in between. Germline V CDR1 and CDR2: MNHEY, SVGAGI. CDR3 sequence: CASSYLKDNEQFF. CDR3 DNA: TGTGCCAGCAGTTACTTAAAGGACAATGAGCAGTTCTTC.

V and J are TRBV2 and TRBJ2-7; D not certain. CDR3 length: 12 residues. Germline CDR1 and CDR2: SNHLY and FYNNEI. Deletions cut 4 bases from V and 2 bases from J, with 6 bases between. The CDR3 region is CASSGAAYEQYF. Written as DNA, the CDR3 is TGTGCCAGCAGTGGGGCAGCCTACGAGCAGTACTTC.

The chain uses TRBV7-9 and TRBJ2-7; D is unclear. The CDR3 sequence is 14 residues long. CDR1 and CDR2 from the germline V gene are SEHNR and FQNEAQ (reference sequence). The germline V and J ends were trimmed by 5 bases and 3 bases, with 14 bases remaining between them. The CDR3 bases are TGTGCCAGCAGCCCCGTAACAGAGCGCTACGAGCAGTACTTC. Its translation is CASSPVTERYEQYF.

This clone was counted between two and nine times. V and J are TRBV10-3 and TRBJ2-3; D is possibly TRBD1 (5 bases). V was trimmed by 8 bases and J by 5 bases, leaving 11 bases between them. CDR1 is ENHRY, CDR2 SYGVKD, per germline. This CDR3 has 12 amino acids. The CDR3 bases are TGTGCCATCGAAGGGGATCAAGATACGCAGTATTTT. Translation: CAIEGDQDTQYF.

The chain combines TRBV1 with TRBJ2-7; TRBD2 is taken as the D call from the table, unchecked against the DNA. TRBV1 counts as a pseudogene. The CDR3 covers 16 residues. The CDR3 DNA is TGCACCAGCAGCCAAGGTGGAGATCGGGGGGGCCACGAGCAGTACTTC. Amino acids: CTSSQGGDRGGHEQYF.

The DNA of the CDR3 is TGTGCCAGCAGCTCATGGGAGGGGGCTAACACTGAAGCTTTCTTT. This encodes CASSSWEGANTEAFF. The chain carries TRBV7-6 and TRBJ1-1; TRBD1 aligns across 7 bases. The germline CDR1 and CDR2 sequences are SGHVS and FNYEAQ. V shed 4 bases, J shed 2 bases, and the junction held 7 bases outside the gene matches. This CDR3 comprises 15 residues. The full variable domain, completed using reference TRBV7-6 and TRBJ1-1, is GAGVSQSPRYKVTKRGQDVALRCDPISGHVSLYWYRQALGQGPEFLTYFNYEAQQDKSGLPNDRFSAERPEGSISTLTIQRTEQRDSAMYRCASSSWEGANTEAFFGQGTRLTVV.

A single count supports this clone. This CDR3 reads CATSVGTEDGYTF. The CDR3 nucleotides read TGTGCCACCAGCGTGGGGACCGAAGATGGCTACACCTTC. The chain links TRBV19 to TRBJ1-2, with D maybe TRBD1 (5 bases). V was cut by 10 bases and J by 6 bases, with 18 bases left in between. Looked up from germline, CDR1 is LNHDA and CDR2 is SQIVND (reference sequence). The CDR3 extends over 13 amino acids.

Of note for this clone: Germline is not matched at one junction end, which may reflect a read error. The sample carries other DNA sequences with the same CDR3. The chain links TRBV5-6 to TRBJ1-1, with D possibly TRBD1 on 5 matching bases. Per germline, CDR1 SGHDT and CDR2 YYEEEE. The CDR3 loop spans 15 amino acids. The CDR3, as DNA: TGTGCCAGCAGCTTGGTTCCCCTAAGGGGCACTGAAGCTTTTTTT. It codes for CASSLVPLRGTEAFF. The whole variable domain, filled in from reference TRBV5-6 and TRBJ1-1, reads DAGVTQSPTHLIKTRGQQVTLRCSPKSGHDTVSWYQQALGQGPQFIFQYYEEEERQRGNFPDRFSGHQFPNYSSELNVNALLLGDSALYLCASSLVPLRGTEAFFGQGTRLTVV.

This chain uses TRBV19 with TRBJ2-5, with 12 bases aligning to TRBD2. The J segment lost 5 bases and the V segment lost 2 bases, leaving 3 bases of the junction unmatched. Germline CDR1 reads LNHDA; CDR2 reads SQIVND (reference sequence). The CDR3 totals 15 residues. This chain's CDR3 is CASSISSGGAETQYF. The CDR3 nucleotides read TGTGCCAGTAGTATATCTAGCGGGGGGGCGGAGACCCAGTACTTC.

The chain links TRBV4-1 to TRBJ1-5; D is perhaps TRBD1 (5 bases). The CDR3 covers 15 residues. Germline CDR1 MGHRA, CDR2 YSYEKL. V was trimmed by 0 bases and J by 4 bases, leaving 10 bases between them. The chain's CDR3 is CASSQEGTYNQPQHF. The DNA for the CDR3 is TGCGCCAGCAGCCAAGAGGGGACGTATAATCAGCCCCAGCATTTT.

This clone was observed once. The gene calls are TRBV7-3 and TRBJ1-2, with TRBD1 matching 7 bases. V trimming: 3 bases; J trimming: 6 bases; junction bases outside the gene matches: 4. The CDR3 has 13 residues. CDR1 SGHTA and CDR2 FQGTGA come from the germline V gene. CDR3 DNA: TGTGCCAGCAGCTTGGCAACAGGGGATGGCTACACCTTC. The encoded protein is CASSLATGDGYTF.

This sequence joins TRBV11-2 and TRBJ2-2, with TRBD2 matching over 8 bases. The CDR3 is 14 amino acids. The trim removed 2 bases at V and 6 bases at J, leaving 2 bases unmatched. Germline V lookup: CDR1 SGHAT, CDR2 FQNNGV. The CDR3 DNA sequence: TGTGCCAGCAGCTTACGAGCGGGAGCCGGGGAGCTGTTTTTT. This encodes CASSLRAGAGELFF. Complete variable domain (other parts from reference TRBV11-2 and TRBJ2-2): EAGVAQSPRYKIIEKRQSVAFWCNPISGHATLYWYQQILGQGPKLLIQFQNNGVVDDSQLPKDRFSAERLKGVDSTLKIQPAKLEDSAVYLCASSLRAGAGELFFGEGSRLTVL.

The genes are TRBV29-1 and TRBJ2-2; no clear D gene. Germline V gene sequence: CDR1 SQVTM, CDR2 ANQGSEA. Trimming removed 2 bases at V and 0 bases at J, with 10 bases between. There are 15 residues in the CDR3. CDR3 residues: CSVEKAIANTGELFF. The CDR3 DNA reads as TGCAGCGTTGAAAAGGCGATAGCGAACACCGGGGAGCTGTTTTTT.

The J gene is TRBJ2-5, the V gene TRBV7-6; 7 nucleotides match TRBD2. The CDR3 runs to 13 residues. V lost 5 bases and J lost 5; bases outside the gene matches: 5. Germline V gives CDR1 SGHVS, CDR2 FNYEAQ. The CDR3 nucleotides read TGTGCCAGCAGCCCGCGGGAGAGGGAGACCCAGTACTTC. Protein: CASSPRERETQYF.

The J gene is TRBJ2-7, the V gene TRBV7-9; D is possibly TRBD1 (6 bases). CDR3 length: 13 amino acids. Trimming took 3 bases from V and 11 from J, leaving 17 bases between them. Looked up from germline, CDR1 is SEHNR and CDR2 is FQNEAQ (reference sequence). CDR3 in amino acids: CASSFGTTPLEYF. DNA for the CDR3: TGTGCCAGCAGCTTCGGGACAACGCCTTTGGAGTACTTC.

V is TRBV30 and J is TRBJ1-4; weak D call: TRBD1 (6 bases). Deletions cut 1 base from V and 6 bases from J, with 12 bases between. CDR1 and CDR2 from the germline V gene are GTSNPN and SVGIG (reference sequence). This CDR3 contains 14 residues. The CDR3 region has the DNA TGTGCCTGGAGTGCACGGGACACCTATGAAAAACTGTTTTTT. It yields the protein CAWSARDTYEKLFF.

J is TRBJ1-1 and V is TRBV18; D may be TRBD1 (5 bases). Looked up from germline, CDR1 is KGHSH and CDR2 is LQKENI. Trimming stripped 2 bases from V and 7 bases from J, with 8 bases between. The CDR3 is 12 amino acids. The CDR3 loop reads CASSPSDSEAFF. The CDR3 bases are TGTGCCAGCTCACCATCTGACAGTGAAGCTTTCTTT. The full variable domain, in which reference TRBV18 and TRBJ1-1 provide the parts outside the CDR3, is NAGVMQNPRHLVRRRGQEARLRCSPMKGHSHVYWYRQLPEEGLKFMVYLQKENIIDESGMPKERFSAEFPKEGPSILRIQQVVRGDSAAYFCASSPSDSEAFFGQGTRLTVV.

V gene TRBV11-3 combines with J gene TRBJ1-6, with D uncertain. In germline, CDR1 is SGHNT, CDR2 YENEEA. V lost 5 bases, J lost 7 bases, and 9 bases lay in between. The CDR3 has 13 residues. CDR3: CASSPDVNSPLHF. The CDR3 nucleotides read TGTGCCAGCAGCCCAGACGTGAATTCACCCCTCCACTTT.

The chain carries TRBV14 and TRBJ2-5; 8 bases match TRBD2. The CDR3 contains 16 residues. V lost 6 bases, J lost 5 bases, and 14 bases stayed unmatched. In germline, CDR1 is SGHDN, CDR2 FVKESK. This CDR3 reads CASRPSGAGVGETQYF. CDR3 nucleotide sequence: TGTGCCAGCAGACCAAGTGGAGCGGGAGTTGGGGAGACCCAGTACTTC. The full variable domain, rest sourced from reference TRBV14 and TRBJ2-5, is EAGVTQFPSHSVIEKGQTVTLRCDPISGHDNLYWYRRVMGKEIKFLLHFVKESKQDESGMPNNRFLAERTGGTYSTLKVQPAELEDSGVYFCASRPSGAGVGETQYFGPGTRLLVL.

This clone was found a few times. V is TRBV9 and J is TRBJ2-6; D is unresolved. V shed 0 bases and J shed 4 bases, with 5 bases lying between them. CDR1 and CDR2 (germline): SGDLS, YYNGEE. The CDR3 has 14 amino acids. The CDR3, as DNA: TGTGCCAGCAGCGTAGAGTACGGGGCCAACGTCCTGACTTTC. It is translated as CASSVEYGANVLTF.

This chain links TRBV15 with TRBJ1-2; the match to TRBD1 covers 11 bases. J gave up 11 bases and V 9 bases, and 14 bases lay outside the gene matches. In germline, CDR1 is LNHNV, CDR2 YYDKDF (reference sequence). The CDR3 is made up of 14 amino acids. CDR3 in amino acids: CATGTGGTVGEYTF. The CDR3 bases are TGTGCCACGGGGACAGGGGGGACGGTGGGCGAGTACACCTTC.

The gene calls are TRBV6-5 and TRBJ2-1, with D possibly matching TRBD2 (5 bases). The germline V gene has CDR1 MNHEY and CDR2 SVGAGI. V lost 3 bases and J lost 5, with 14 bases in between. The CDR3 totals 15 residues. The CDR3 DNA is TGTGCCAGCAGTTATGATTTTCGGGAAGACAATGAGCAGTTCTTC. Translated, it gives CASSYDFREDNEQFF.

V usage is TRBV28 and J usage is TRBJ1-5; D is undetermined. Germline loops: CDR1 MDHEN, CDR2 SYDVKM. Trimming pared 6 bases from V and 4 bases from J, leaving 16 bases between. This CDR3 spans 15 amino acids. In DNA form, the CDR3 reads TGTGCCAGCAGAGAGCCGGGAGTGGGGAATCAGCCCCAGCATTTT. Translation gives CASREPGVGNQPQHF.

The rearrangement joins TRBV28 to TRBJ2-7; 7 nucleotides match TRBD2. The CDR3 consists of 12 residues. The J segment lost 2 bases and the V segment lost 8 bases, leaving 3 bases of the junction unmatched. Germline assignment: CDR1 MDHEN and CDR2 SYDVKM. For the CDR3, the DNA is TGTGCCAGCGGGGCGGGGGCCTACGAGCAGTACTTC. Translating gives CASGAGAYEQYF.

The rearrangement joins TRBV5-6 to TRBJ2-3; D may be TRBD2 (7 bases). V gave up 6 bases and J gave up 5 bases, with 19 bases separating them. From germline, CDR1 is SGHDT and CDR2 YYEEEE. The CDR3 contains 15 residues. The CDR3 nucleotides read TGTGCCAGCACTCTAGGGGGAGGGCCTGAAGATACGCAGTATTTT. Amino acid sequence: CASTLGGGPEDTQYF.

Judged by abundance, this clone is large. The rearrangement uses TRBV15 and TRBJ2-5; possible D gene TRBD2, 6 bases. The CDR3 is 15 residues long. Trimming took off 0 bases at V and 5 bases at J, with 13 bases between the two ends. Germline V gene data show CDR1 as LNHNV and CDR2 as YYDKDF (reference sequence). The CDR3 DNA reads as TGTGCCACCAGCAGAGATCCCGGGGAGGAGGAGACCCAGTACTTC. Translation: CATSRDPGEEETQYF.

The chain carries TRBV18 and TRBJ2-3, with a weak D call TRBD2 (6 bases). The CDR3 runs to 15 residues. Germline-derived CDR1 and CDR2 are KGHSH and LQKENI. V was clipped by 7 bases and J by 0 bases, with 14 bases between them. Here the CDR3 reads CASYVDGTSTDTQYF. The DNA of the CDR3 is TGTGCCAGCTACGTGGACGGGACTAGCACAGATACGCAGTATTTT.

The chain links TRBV28 to TRBJ1-2, with TRBD1 matching 12 bases. The J segment lost 8 bases and the V segment lost 4 bases, leaving 8 bases of the junction unmatched. The CDR3 length is 15 residues. In germline, CDR1 is MDHEN, CDR2 SYDVKM. The CDR3 spells CASSSPGQGAGGYTF. DNA of the CDR3: TGTGCCAGCAGTTCTCCGGGACAGGGGGCTGGAGGCTACACCTTC.